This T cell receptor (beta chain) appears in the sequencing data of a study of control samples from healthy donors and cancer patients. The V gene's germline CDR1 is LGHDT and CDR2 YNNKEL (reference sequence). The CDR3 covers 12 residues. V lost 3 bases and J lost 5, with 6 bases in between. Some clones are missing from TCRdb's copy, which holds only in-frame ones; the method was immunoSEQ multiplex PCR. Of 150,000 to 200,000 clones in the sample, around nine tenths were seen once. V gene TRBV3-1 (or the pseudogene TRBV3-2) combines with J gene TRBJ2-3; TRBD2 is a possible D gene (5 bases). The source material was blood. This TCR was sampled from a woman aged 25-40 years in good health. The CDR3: CASSHGLDTQYF. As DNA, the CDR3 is TGTGCCAGCAGCCACGGACTAGATACGCAGTATTTT.